These 29 T cell receptor beta chains were all obtained from the same sample, sequenced in a study of T cells in Graves' hyperthyroidism and ophthalmopathy. RNA transcripts gave rise to amplified TCR beta CDR3 regions. TCR CDR3 regions were first amplified by RT-PCR with HTBI primers. One entry per CDR3 protein, called by TCRdb with MiXCR from the multiplex PCR reads. The table includes about 560,000 distinct CDR3 sequences, roughly a sixth detected once. Sequencing used blood. These receptors originate from a woman aged 18-29 years with Graves' hyperthyroidism.

This clonotype was seen repeatedly, ten times or more. The V gene is TRBV12-3 or TRBV12-4, the J gene TRBJ2-7, with TRBD2 matching 9 bases. V was clipped by 6 bases and J by 6 bases; unmatched bases: 9. The CDR3 runs to 14 residues. CDR3 DNA sequence: TGTGCCAGCAGCTCCTTAGGGACTAGCATCGAGCAGTACTTC. Encoded protein: CASSSLGTSIEQYF.

The chain uses TRBV7-6 and TRBJ2-1, with 9 bases lining up with TRBD2. The CDR3 loop spans 17 amino acids. Per germline, CDR1 SGHVS and CDR2 FNYEAQ. J lost 0 bases, V lost 3 bases, and 6 bases had no gene match. CDR3 sequence: CASSFVLAGDSYNEQFF. CDR3 nucleotides: TGTGCCAGCAGCTTCGTACTAGCGGGCGACTCCTACAATGAGCAGTTCTTC.

This clonotype was recorded many times. The rearrangement links TRBV2 to TRBJ2-5; 7 bases line up with TRBD2. J was trimmed by 3 bases and V by 4 bases; bases with no gene match: 5. Germline-derived CDR1 and CDR2 are SNHLY and FYNNEI. The CDR3 extends over 14 amino acids. For the CDR3, the DNA is TGTGCCAGCAGTGTTACCAGCGGGAAAGAGACCCAGTACTTC. Its translation is CASSVTSGKETQYF.

In its sample, this clonotype was seen many times. The J gene is TRBJ2-3, the V gene TRBV6-1; a possible D gene is TRBD2 (6 bases). The CDR3 is 12 residues long. CDR1 is MNHNS and CDR2 is SASEGT in the germline V gene. Trimming removed 6 bases at V and 5 bases at J, with 9 bases between. CDR3 sequence reads: CASREGGDTQYF. The CDR3 coding sequence is TGTGCCAGCAGAGAGGGAGGAGATACGCAGTATTTT.

In this sample, this clonotype turned up a few times. V and J are TRBV29-1 and TRBJ2-1; D could derive from TRBD1 or TRBD2 (5 bases each). This CDR3 contains 14 residues. V lost 5 bases, J lost 0 bases, and 11 bases lay in between. CDR1 is SQVTM, CDR2 ANQGSEA, per germline. CDR3 in amino acids: CSVRDRSSYNEQFF. In DNA, the CDR3 is TGCAGCGTTAGGGACCGTAGCTCCTACAATGAGCAGTTCTTC.

About this clonotype itself: Given a much more abundant clone one base away, this may be a read error. This rearrangement joins TRBV27 to TRBJ1-1, with D hard to call. The CDR3 has 17 residues. Germline assignment: CDR1 MNHEY and CDR2 SMNVEV (reference sequence). The CDR3 is CASSFEGPIGVNTETFF. In nucleotides, the CDR3 is TGTGCCAGCAGTTTTGAGGGCCCGATCGGGGTGAACACTGAAACTTTCTTT.

This clonotype was seen only a few times. The V call is TRBV18, the J call TRBJ1-4; no definite D call. This CDR3 has 15 amino acids. Trimming removed 3 bases at V and 1 base at J, with 9 bases between. Germline assignment: CDR1 KGHSH and CDR2 LQKENI. The CDR3, as DNA: TGTGCCAGCTCACCCAGCGGGGTAACTAATGAAAAACTGTTTTTT. It encodes CASSPSGVTNEKLFF.

This sequence joins TRBV12-3 or TRBV12-4 and TRBJ1-2, with D perhaps matching TRBD1 (6 bases). V was trimmed by 3 bases and J by 4 bases, leaving 15 bases between them. This CDR3 is 15 amino acids long. The chain's CDR3 is CASSFRQGFGYGYTF. The CDR3 DNA reads as TGTGCCAGCAGTTTTAGGCAGGGGTTCGGCTATGGCTACACCTTC.

This clonotype was detected many times. The chain is built from TRBV2 and TRBJ2-7; TRBD1 matches 7 bases. The CDR3 is 13 amino acids. Germline loops: CDR1 SNHLY, CDR2 FYNNEI. Trimming cost V 7 bases and J 3 bases; bases outside gene matches: 6. CDR3 DNA: TGTGCCAGCACCAGGGGGAGCTTCTACGAGCAGTACTTC. Residues: CASTRGSFYEQYF.

This chain links TRBV4-1 with TRBJ2-5; the D call may be TRBD1 or TRBD2 (6 bases each). V was pared by 0 bases and J by 1 base, with 18 bases between. CDR1 and CDR2 from the germline V gene are MGHRA and YSYEKL. The CDR3 is made up of 18 amino acids. Here the CDR3 reads CASSQEETGGVGQETQYF. DNA for the CDR3: TGCGCCAGCAGCCAAGAGGAGACAGGAGGGGTCGGCCAAGAGACCCAGTACTTC.

This clonotype was observed a few times. The chain combines TRBV10-2 with TRBJ2-5; 12 nucleotides match TRBD2. CDR3 length equals 15 residues. CDR1 is WSHSY and CDR2 is SAAADI in the germline V gene. After removal of 6 bases from V and 2 bases from J, the junction contained 4 bases not matched to a gene. For the CDR3, the DNA is TGCGCCAGCAGGGACGGACTAGCGGGACAAGAGACCCAGTACTTC. Its protein product is CASRDGLAGQETQYF.

Ten or more counts support this clonotype. The rearrangement joins TRBV27 to TRBJ2-7; 7 bases match TRBD1. The CDR3 extends over 14 amino acids. The germline CDR1 and CDR2 sequences are MNHEY and SMNVEV (reference sequence). The V segment lost 3 bases and the J segment 0 bases; nucleotides outside the gene matches: 2. CDR3 DNA: TGTGCCAGCAGTTTCGACAGGGTCTCCTACGAGCAGTACTTC. It translates to CASSFDRVSYEQYF.

This clonotype was counted a few times. The chain recombines TRBV2 with TRBJ1-3, with D unclear. V lost 3 bases, J lost 0 bases, and 6 bases lay in between. The germline gives CDR1 SNHLY, CDR2 FYNNEI. The length of the CDR3 is 14 residues. CDR3 residues: CASSEKLSGNTIYF. The CDR3 nucleotides read TGTGCCAGCAGTGAGAAGCTCTCTGGAAACACCATATATTTT.

This chain connects TRBV6-2 or TRBV6-3 to TRBJ1-1; TRBD1 matches at 7 bases. The CDR3 has 14 residues. Germline lookup yields CDR1 MNHEY and CDR2 SVGEGT. V gave up 6 bases and J gave up 1 base; unmatched junction bases: 5. CDR3 bases: TGTGCCAGCAGCAAGGGGACAGCGAACACTGAAGCTTTCTTT. This translates into CASSKGTANTEAFF.

This clonotype was recorded at least ten times. The V and J genes are TRBV12-3 or TRBV12-4 and TRBJ2-7, with TRBD2 matching over 8 bases. The length of the CDR3 is 14 residues. With 5 bases clipped from V and 5 bases from J, the junction kept 8 bases outside the gene matches. CDR3 residues: CASSPRGGRNEQYF. In nucleotides, the CDR3 is TGTGCCAGCAGTCCTCGGGGGGGCCGCAACGAGCAGTACTTC.

Ten or more counts support this clonotype. This sequence joins TRBV12-3 or TRBV12-4 and TRBJ1-1; D perhaps matches TRBD1 (5 bases). Trimming cost V 5 bases and J 0 bases, with 10 bases left between them. The CDR3 runs 14 residues. The CDR3 here is CASSQGIMNTEAFF. CDR3 sequence (DNA): TGTGCCAGCAGTCAGGGAATCATGAACACTGAAGCTTTCTTT.

This clonotype was counted ten times or more. The rearrangement joins TRBV4-2 to TRBJ1-5, with TRBD1 as a possible D gene (5 bases). This CDR3 contains 14 residues. V dropped 3 bases and J dropped 4 bases, with 10 bases sitting between them. CDR1 LGHNA and CDR2 YNFKEQ come from the germline V gene. In DNA form, the CDR3 reads TGTGCCAGCAGCCATGGGACGGAGAATCAGCCCCAGCATTTT. This sequence encodes CASSHGTENQPQHF.

This clonotype was seen ten or more times. The chain recombines TRBV7-6 with TRBJ2-1; 7 nucleotides line up with TRBD2. V shed 2 bases, J shed 6 bases, and the junction held 10 bases outside the gene matches. This CDR3 spans 16 amino acids. Germline loops: CDR1 SGHVS, CDR2 FNYEAQ. The CDR3 DNA is TGTGCCAGCAGCTTAAGATCGCTAGCGGTTGGCAATGAGCAGTTCTTC. Its translation: CASSLRSLAVGNEQFF.

The sample holds many counts of this clonotype. The V and J genes are TRBV28 and TRBJ2-7; tentative D call: TRBD2 (5 bases). Germline V gene sequence: CDR1 MDHEN, CDR2 SYDVKM. The CDR3 has 14 residues. Deletions cut 7 bases from V and 0 bases from J, with 13 bases between. The CDR3 is CASNPPTTSYEQYF. CDR3 DNA: TGTGCCAGCAACCCCCCGACTACCTCCTACGAGCAGTACTTC.

This clonotype was seen a handful of times. This chain joins TRBV5-6 and TRBJ2-1; 8 bases match TRBD1. Germline CDR1 reads SGHDT; CDR2 reads YYEEEE. This CDR3 is built from 15 residues. The ends lost 5 bases at V and 0 bases at J; junction bases unmatched: 4. As DNA, the CDR3 is TGTGCCAGCAGACGGACAGGGAGCTCCTACAATGAGCAGTTCTTC. Translation gives CASRRTGSSYNEQFF.

V and J are TRBV4-2 and TRBJ2-5; D is unresolved. Per germline, CDR1 LGHNA and CDR2 YNFKEQ. V lost 1 base and J 3 bases, leaving 9 bases between the germline ends. The CDR3 is 14 amino acids. The CDR3 DNA reads as TGTGCCAGCAGCCAAGTCCTACGAGAAGAGACCCAGTACTTC. Its protein is CASSQVLREETQYF.

There are a few counts of this clonotype. The chain combines TRBV5-1 with TRBJ2-5; possibly TRBD2 for D (5 bases). The CDR3 sequence is 15 residues long. CDR1 is SGHRS and CDR2 is YFSETQ in the germline V gene. Trimming pared 3 bases from V and 5 bases from J, leaving 17 bases between. The CDR3 is CASSSGDVGVETQYF. CDR3 in DNA: TGCGCCAGCAGCTCAGGCGACGTGGGAGTTGAGACCCAGTACTTC. The whole variable domain, filled in from reference TRBV5-1 and TRBJ2-5, reads KAGVTQTPRYLIKTRGQQVTLSCSPISGHRSVSWYQQTPGQGLQFLFEYFSETQRNKGNFPGRFSGRQFSNSRSEMNVSTLELGDSALYLCASSSGDVGVETQYFGPGTRLLVL.

This clonotype has only a few counts. The rearrangement uses TRBV12-5 and TRBJ1-6; TRBD1 aligns across 8 bases. Trimming cost V 3 bases and J 8 bases; bases outside gene matches: 6. The CDR3 is 15 amino acids. The germline gives CDR1 LGHNT, CDR2 FRNRAP. CDR3 amino acids: CASGLSQTGDSPLHF. The CDR3 DNA reads TGTGCTAGTGGTTTATCCCAGACAGGGGATTCACCCCTCCACTTT.

This clonotype has a handful of counts. The genes are TRBV5-8 and TRBJ2-5; D is ambiguous. There are 14 residues in the CDR3. The germline V gene has CDR1 SGHTS and CDR2 YDEGEE. V gave up 0 bases and J gave up 5 bases, with 11 bases separating them. The DNA of the CDR3 is TGTGCCAGCAGCTTGGCGAGTAGTTGGGAGACCCAGTACTTC. Its protein is CASSLASSWETQYF.

This clonotype was counted ten times or more. The V gene is TRBV7-9, the J gene TRBJ2-7, with TRBD1 identical over 9 bases. CDR1 is SEHNR, CDR2 FQNEAQ, per germline (reference sequence). CDR3 length equals 14 residues. Losses at the gene ends were 7 bases for V and 5 bases for J; bases not matched to a gene: 9. The CDR3 region is CASTTQGQGDEQYF. In DNA form, the CDR3 reads TGTGCCAGCACAACGCAGGGACAGGGAGACGAGCAGTACTTC.

This clonotype came up a few times. The J gene is TRBJ2-3, the V gene TRBV5-4; D possibly corresponds to TRBD1 (6 bases). Germline V gives CDR1 SGHNT, CDR2 YYREEE (reference sequence). The CDR3 contains 15 residues. V lost 4 bases and J 2 bases, leaving 14 bases between the germline ends. CDR3 protein: CASSLDQGHTDTQYF. CDR3 sequence (DNA): TGTGCCAGCAGCCTGGATCAGGGACACACAGATACGCAGTATTTT.

As regards this clonotype: One base away lies a much larger clone, so this may be a sequencing read error. The CDR3 carries no conserved terminal phenylalanine or tryptophan, so it likely arises from a read error. The V gene is TRBV12-3 or TRBV12-4, the J gene TRBJ1-5, with D hard to call. This CDR3 region has 13 residues. V shed 6 bases and J shed 0 bases, with 6 bases lying between them. The CDR3: CASRARSNQPQHL. The DNA for the CDR3 is TGTGCCAGCAGGGCCCGTAGCAATCAGCCCCAGCATCTT.

As regards this clonotype: Since a much larger clone is just one base distant, this may be a read error. This chain joins TRBV20-1 and TRBJ1-1; the D gene is possibly TRBD1 (5 bases). Trimming pared 4 bases from V and 13 bases from J, leaving 19 bases between. The V gene's germline CDR1 is DFQATT and CDR2 SNEGSKA (reference sequence). This CDR3 contains 12 residues. The CDR3 protein is CSANQDRDKDFF. The CDR3 nucleotides are TGCAGTGCTAACCAAGACAGAGATAAAGATTTCTTT.

At least ten counts were recorded for this clonotype. The chain recombines TRBV12-3 or TRBV12-4 with TRBJ1-2; a possible D gene is TRBD1 (5 bases). Trimming left V 0 bases short and J 4 bases short, with 12 bases between. The CDR3 loop spans 15 amino acids. CDR3 in amino acids: CASSLAVRAGYGYTF. DNA for the CDR3: TGTGCCAGCAGTTTAGCGGTCAGGGCGGGCTATGGCTACACCTTC.